This T cell receptor beta chain was sequenced in a study of early T cells in non-severe SARS-CoV-2 infection. Study overall: Investigators sequenced bulk RNA drawn from unsorted whole blood, and chains remained unpaired. Study results and limitations: Database matching using VDJdb favored anti-spike CD8 responses, with private and CD4 specificities left missing.

Attachment of unique molecular identifiers to individual cDNA molecules was performed. TCRdb fed the 5' RACE reads into MiXCR, producing one record per CDR3 protein. The table lists about 83,000 distinct CDR3 sequences, approximately 15% of them singletons, with approximately 1.5% in the top ten. For this clonotype: No antigen is known for it.

This clonotype was sampled from an adult who was a healthcare worker with PCR-confirmed SARS-CoV-2 infection or an uninfected control (not recorded which). The sequenced sample consisted of whole blood.

CDR3 sequence (DNA): TGTGCCAGCAGTCAACAAGAGACCCAGTACTTC. This translates into CASSQQETQYF. The chain has TRBV12-3 or TRBV12-4 and TRBJ2-5, with unresolved D. CDR3 length equals 11 residues. The ends were cut back, 5 bases at V and 2 bases at J, with 3 bases in the middle.